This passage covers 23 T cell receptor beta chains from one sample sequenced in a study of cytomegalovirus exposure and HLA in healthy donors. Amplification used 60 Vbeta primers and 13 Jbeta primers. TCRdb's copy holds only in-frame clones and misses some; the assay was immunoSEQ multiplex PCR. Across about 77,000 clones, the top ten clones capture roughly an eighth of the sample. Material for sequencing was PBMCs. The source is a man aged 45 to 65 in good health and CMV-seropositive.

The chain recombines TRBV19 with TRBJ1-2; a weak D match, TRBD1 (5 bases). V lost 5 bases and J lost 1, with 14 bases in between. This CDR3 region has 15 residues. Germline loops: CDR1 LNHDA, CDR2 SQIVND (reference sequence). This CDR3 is CASSQAGSGNYGYTF. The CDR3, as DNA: TGTGCCAGTAGTCAGGCAGGGTCGGGTAACTATGGCTACACCTTC.

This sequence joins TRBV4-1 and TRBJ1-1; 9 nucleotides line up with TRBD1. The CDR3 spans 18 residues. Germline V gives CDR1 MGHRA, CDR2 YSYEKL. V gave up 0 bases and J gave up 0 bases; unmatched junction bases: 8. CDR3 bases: TGCGCCAGCAGCCAAGAGAGCGGGACAGGGCCCATGAACACTGAAGCTTTCTTT. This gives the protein CASSQESGTGPMNTEAFF.

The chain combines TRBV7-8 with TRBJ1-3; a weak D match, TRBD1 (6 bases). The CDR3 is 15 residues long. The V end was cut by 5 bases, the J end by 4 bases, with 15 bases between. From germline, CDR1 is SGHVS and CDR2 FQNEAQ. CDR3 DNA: TGTGCCAGCAGCCGCATAGCGGGGGCCGGAAACACCATATATTTT. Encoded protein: CASSRIAGAGNTIYF.

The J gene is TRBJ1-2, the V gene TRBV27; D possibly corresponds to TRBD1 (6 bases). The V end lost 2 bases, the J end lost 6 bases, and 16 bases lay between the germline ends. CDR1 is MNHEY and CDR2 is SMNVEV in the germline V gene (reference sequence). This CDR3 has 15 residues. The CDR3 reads CASSLGQYVGNGYTF. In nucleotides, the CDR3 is TGTGCCAGCAGTTTAGGACAGTACGTAGGTAATGGCTACACCTTC.

CDR3 coding DNA: TGTGCCAGCAGCCTAGGACTAGCGGCTTCAGATACGCAGTATTTT. It codes for CASSLGLAASDTQYF. The V and J genes are TRBV6-6 and TRBJ2-3; 10 bases agree with TRBD2. CDR1 and CDR2 from the germline V gene are MNHNY and SVGAGI (reference sequence). This CDR3 has 15 residues. V shed 6 bases and J 4 bases; nucleotides not matched to a gene: 7.

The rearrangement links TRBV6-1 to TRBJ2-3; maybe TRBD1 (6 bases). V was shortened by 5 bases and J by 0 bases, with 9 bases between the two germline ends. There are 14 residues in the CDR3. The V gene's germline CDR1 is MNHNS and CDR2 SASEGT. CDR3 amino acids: CASSRTASTDTQYF. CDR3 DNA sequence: TGTGCCAGCAGTCGGACAGCAAGCACAGATACGCAGTATTTT.

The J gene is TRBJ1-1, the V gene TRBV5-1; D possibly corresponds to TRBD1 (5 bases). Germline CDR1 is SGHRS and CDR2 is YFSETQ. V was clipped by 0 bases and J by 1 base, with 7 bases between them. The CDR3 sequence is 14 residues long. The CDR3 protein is CASSLGQTNTEAFF. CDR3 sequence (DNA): TGCGCCAGCAGCTTGGGACAGACGAACACTGAAGCTTTCTTT.

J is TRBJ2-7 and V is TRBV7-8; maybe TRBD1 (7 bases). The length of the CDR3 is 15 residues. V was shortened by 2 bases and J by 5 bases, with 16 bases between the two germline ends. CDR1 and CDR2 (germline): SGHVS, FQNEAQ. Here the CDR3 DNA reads TGTGCCAGCAGCTTAATCGCAGGGGGGATGGACGAGCAGTACTTC. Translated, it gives CASSLIAGGMDEQYF.

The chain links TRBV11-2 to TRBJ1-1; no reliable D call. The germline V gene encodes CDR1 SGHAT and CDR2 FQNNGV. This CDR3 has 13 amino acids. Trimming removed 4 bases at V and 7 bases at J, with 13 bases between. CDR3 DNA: TGTGCCAGCAGCTCTACCGTGGTACTTGAAGCTTTCTTT. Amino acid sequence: CASSSTVVLEAFF.

As DNA, the CDR3 is TGTGCCAGCAGTTTATTGCGGGGGACTAGCAATCAGCCCCAGCATTTT. Translating it yields CASSLLRGTSNQPQHF. The V call is TRBV28, the J call TRBJ1-5, with TRBD1 as a possible D gene (5 bases). Germline V gene lookup returns CDR1 MDHEN and CDR2 SYDVKM. Deletions cut 1 base from V and 0 bases from J, with 10 bases between. The CDR3 has 16 amino acids. The variable domain in full, completed from reference TRBV28 and TRBJ1-5, reads DVKVTQSSRYLVKRTGEKVFLECVQDMDHENMFWYRQDPGLGLRLIYFSYDVKMKEKGDIPEGYSVSREKKERFSLILESASTNQTSMYLCASSLLRGTSNQPQHFGDGTRLSIL.

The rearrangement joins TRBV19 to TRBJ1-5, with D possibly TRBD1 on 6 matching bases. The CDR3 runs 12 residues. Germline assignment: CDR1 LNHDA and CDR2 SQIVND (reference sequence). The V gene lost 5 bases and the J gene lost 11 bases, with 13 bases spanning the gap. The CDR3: CASSSKQGAQHF. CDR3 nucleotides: TGTGCCAGTAGTTCGAAACAGGGAGCCCAGCATTTT. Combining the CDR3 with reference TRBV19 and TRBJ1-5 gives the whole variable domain DGGITQSPKYLFRKEGQNVTLSCEQNLNHDAMYWYRQDPGQGLRLIYYSQIVNDFQKGDIAEGYSVSREKKESFPLTVTSAQKNPTAFYLCASSSKQGAQHFGDGTRLSIL.

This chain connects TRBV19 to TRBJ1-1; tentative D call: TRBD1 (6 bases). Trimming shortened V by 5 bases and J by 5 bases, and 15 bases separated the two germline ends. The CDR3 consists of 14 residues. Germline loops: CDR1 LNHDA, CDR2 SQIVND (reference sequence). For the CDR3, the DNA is TGTGCCAGTAGTCCAGGGGTCGATGAGACTGAAGCTTTCTTT. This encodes CASSPGVDETEAFF. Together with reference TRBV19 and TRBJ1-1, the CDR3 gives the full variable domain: DGGITQSPKYLFRKEGQNVTLSCEQNLNHDAMYWYRQDPGQGLRLIYYSQIVNDFQKGDIAEGYSVSREKKESFPLTVTSAQKNPTAFYLCASSPGVDETEAFFGQGTRLTVV.

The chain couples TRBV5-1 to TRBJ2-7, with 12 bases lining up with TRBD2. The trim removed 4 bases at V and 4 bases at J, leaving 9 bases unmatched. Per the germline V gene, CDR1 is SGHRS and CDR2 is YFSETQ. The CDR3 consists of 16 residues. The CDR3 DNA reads TGCGCCAGCAGCCCCCGCCCGACTAGCGGGAGTTACGAGCAGTACTTC. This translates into CASSPRPTSGSYEQYF.

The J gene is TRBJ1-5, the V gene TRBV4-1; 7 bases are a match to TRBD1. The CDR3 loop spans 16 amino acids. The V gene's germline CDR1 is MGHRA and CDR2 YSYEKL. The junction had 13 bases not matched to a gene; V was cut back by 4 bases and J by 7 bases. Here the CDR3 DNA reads TGCGCCAGCAGCCCGGGAGACAGGGAAGCTTGGCAGCCCCAGCATTTT. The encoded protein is CASSPGDREAWQPQHF.

The CDR3 nucleotides read TGTGCCAGCAGCCAACAGGGGGAAGACACCGGGGAGCTGTTTTTT. Encoded protein: CASSQQGEDTGELFF. This sequence joins TRBV5-4 and TRBJ2-2; the match to TRBD1 covers 8 bases. V lost 4 bases to trimming and J lost 3 bases; unmatched junction nucleotides: 5. The CDR3 runs to 15 residues. The germline gives CDR1 SGHNT, CDR2 YYREEE (reference sequence).

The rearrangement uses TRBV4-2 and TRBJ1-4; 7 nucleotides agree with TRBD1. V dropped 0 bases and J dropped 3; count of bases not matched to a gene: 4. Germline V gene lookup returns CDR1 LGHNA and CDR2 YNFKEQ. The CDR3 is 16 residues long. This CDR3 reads CASSQDLTGPNEKLFF. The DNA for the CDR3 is TGTGCCAGCAGCCAAGACTTGACAGGGCCTAATGAAAAACTGTTTTTT.

The CDR3 protein is CASSVGVRASGIDEQYF. CDR3 bases: TGTGCCAGCAGCGTAGGAGTAAGGGCTAGCGGGATTGACGAGCAGTACTTC. The chain recombines TRBV9 with TRBJ2-7; TRBD2 matches 9 bases. Germline loops: CDR1 SGDLS, CDR2 YYNGEE. This CDR3 region has 17 residues. V lost 0 bases and J lost 5; bases outside the gene matches: 12.

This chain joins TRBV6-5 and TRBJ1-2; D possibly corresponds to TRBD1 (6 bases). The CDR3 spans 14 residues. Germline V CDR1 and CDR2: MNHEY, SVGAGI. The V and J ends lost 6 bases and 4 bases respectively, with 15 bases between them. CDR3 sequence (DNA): TGTGCCAGCAGAGGTGGGGGGGCGGCCTATGGCTACACCTTC. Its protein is CASRGGGAAYGYTF.

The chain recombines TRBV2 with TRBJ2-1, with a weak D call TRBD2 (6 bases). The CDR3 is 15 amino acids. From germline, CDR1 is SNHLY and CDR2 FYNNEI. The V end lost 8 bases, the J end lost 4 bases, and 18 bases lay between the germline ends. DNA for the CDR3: TGTGCCAGCCGCCTGGTCCGGGAGCAATACAATGAGCAGTTCTTC. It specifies CASRLVREQYNEQFF.

The CDR3 here is CASSFTSGTANTEAFF. The DNA of the CDR3 is TGCGCCAGCAGCTTCACCTCCGGGACAGCGAACACTGAAGCTTTCTTT. The rearrangement uses TRBV5-1 and TRBJ1-1; 7 bases are a match to TRBD1. This CDR3 comprises 16 residues. V lost 2 bases and J lost 1; bases outside the gene matches: 8. Germline loops: CDR1 SGHRS, CDR2 YFSETQ.

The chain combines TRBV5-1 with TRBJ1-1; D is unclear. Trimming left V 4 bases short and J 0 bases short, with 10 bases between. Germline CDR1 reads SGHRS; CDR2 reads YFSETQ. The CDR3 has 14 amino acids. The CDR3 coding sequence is TGCGCCAGCAGCCTCGAGCTTCTGAACACTGAAGCTTTCTTT. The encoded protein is CASSLELLNTEAFF.

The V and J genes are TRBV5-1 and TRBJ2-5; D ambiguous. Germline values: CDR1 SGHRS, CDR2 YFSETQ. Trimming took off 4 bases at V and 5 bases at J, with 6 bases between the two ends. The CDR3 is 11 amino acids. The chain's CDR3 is CASSDGETQYF. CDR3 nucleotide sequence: TGCGCCAGCAGCGACGGGGAGACCCAGTACTTC.

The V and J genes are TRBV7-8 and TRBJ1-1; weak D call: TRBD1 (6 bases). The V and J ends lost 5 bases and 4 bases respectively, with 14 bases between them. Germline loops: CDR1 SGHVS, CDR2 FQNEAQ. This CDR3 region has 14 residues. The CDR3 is CASSPFQGRTEAFF. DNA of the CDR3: TGTGCCAGCAGCCCCTTTCAGGGGCGCACTGAAGCTTTCTTT.